The 14 T cell receptor beta chains below were found in one sample sequenced in a study of cytomegalovirus exposure and HLA in healthy donors (dated by TCRdb to about 2017). The library was generated by the immunoSEQ multiplex PCR assay. A mixture of 60 forward primers for TCR Vbeta segments and 13 reverse primers for TCR Jbeta segments was used in the multiplex PCR. The source is immuneACCESS, and TCRdb retained only in-frame sequences with V and J called. Part of the clones is not carried over; for the studies checked, unresolved V genes explain less than half of this, and the remainder is unexplained. Counted in this sample were roughly 150,000 clones; about two thirds of them appeared once. The top ten constitute about 9.4% of the sample. The specimen was PBMCs. The receptors shown here come from a man aged 25 to 40 in good health and CMV-seropositive.

This clone showed up just a few times. This specimen includes other DNA sequences encoding the same CDR3. The chain has TRBV28 and TRBJ1-2, with unresolved D. CDR1 and CDR2 (germline): MDHEN, SYDVKM. V was shortened by 4 bases and J by 2 bases, with 2 bases between the two germline ends. This CDR3 is 11 amino acids long. The CDR3: CASSSNYGYTF. CDR3 sequence (DNA): TGTGCCAGCAGTTCGAACTATGGCTACACCTTC.

The genes are TRBV27 and TRBJ1-3; 7 bases agree with TRBD1. V lost 5 bases to trimming and J lost 0 bases; unmatched junction nucleotides: 7. Germline V gene sequence: CDR1 MNHEY, CDR2 SMNVEV (reference sequence). The CDR3 is 16 residues long. CDR3 protein: CASSRTGIDSGNTIYF. Written as DNA, the CDR3 is TGTGCCAGCAGTAGGACAGGAATAGACTCTGGAAACACCATATATTTT.

The chain links TRBV6-1 to TRBJ2-2, with D perhaps TRBD2 (5 bases). Trimming stripped 6 bases from V and 6 bases from J, with 8 bases between. The CDR3 is 12 amino acids. Looked up from germline, CDR1 is MNHNS and CDR2 is SASEGT. As DNA, the CDR3 is TGTGCCAGCAGGACTACACCCGGGGAGCTGTTTTTT. It yields the protein CASRTTPGELFF.

The chain combines TRBV10-1 with TRBJ2-7; 10 nucleotides agree with TRBD1. V lost 2 bases to trimming and J lost 0 bases; unmatched junction nucleotides: 1. CDR3 length: 15 amino acids. Germline V gives CDR1 WNHNN, CDR2 SYGVQD (reference sequence). The CDR3: CASSERTGGSYEQYF. CDR3 in DNA: TGCGCCAGCAGTGAGCGGACAGGGGGCTCCTACGAGCAGTACTTC.

V and J are TRBV30 and TRBJ1-2; D gene uncertain. CDR1 and CDR2 (germline): GTSNPN, SVGIG (reference sequence). Trimming took 4 bases from V and 8 from J, leaving 14 bases between them. The CDR3 covers 12 residues. Here the CDR3 DNA reads TGTGCCTGGATCGGTGATTTGCGGGGCTACACCTTC. Translated, it gives CAWIGDLRGYTF.

A remark on this clone: One junction end does not reproduce the germline sequence, and a read error may be involved. The V call is TRBV7-9, the J call TRBJ2-1; D is unclear. The CDR3 consists of 14 residues. Germline assignment: CDR1 SEHNR and CDR2 FQNEAQ (reference sequence). This chain's CDR3 is CASSTLGSVAEQFF. CDR3 bases: TGTGCCAGCAGCACCCTGGGCTCCGTCGCCGAGCAATTCTTC.

This chain uses TRBV11-2 with TRBJ1-2; no clear D gene. The CDR3 contains 16 residues. Germline CDR1 reads SGHAT; CDR2 reads FQNNGV. Trimming removed 6 bases at V and 6 bases at J, with 23 bases between. The chain's CDR3 is CASRTPGGRVTDGYTF. The CDR3 DNA reads as TGTGCCAGCAGAACCCCAGGAGGGAGGGTGACGGATGGCTACACCTTC.

The chain is built from TRBV27 and TRBJ2-3; D not certain. This CDR3 spans 14 amino acids. Germline CDR1 reads MNHEY; CDR2 reads SMNVEV (reference sequence). The V gene lost 6 bases and the J gene lost 2 bases, with 12 bases spanning the gap. The CDR3 DNA sequence: TGTGCCAGCAGCTTACAGTACCCCACAGATACGCAGTATTTT. Its protein is CASSLQYPTDTQYF.

V gene TRBV6-6 combines with J gene TRBJ1-4, with 7 bases fitting TRBD1. This CDR3 has 15 amino acids. CDR1 MNHNY and CDR2 SVGAGI come from the germline V gene (reference sequence). V shed 2 bases and J 5 bases; nucleotides not matched to a gene: 5. CDR3 loop: CASSYRGTENEKLFF. The CDR3 coding sequence is TGTGCCAGCAGTTACAGGGGGACAGAGAATGAAAAACTGTTTTTT.

The chain recombines TRBV2 with TRBJ2-3; 7 positions match TRBD1. In germline, CDR1 is SNHLY, CDR2 FYNNEI. There are 13 residues in the CDR3. V was pared by 4 bases and J by 4 bases, with 2 bases of the junction left unmatched. The CDR3 reads CASSGDSPDTQYF. The CDR3 DNA sequence: TGTGCCAGCAGTGGGGACAGCCCAGATACGCAGTATTTT. Combining the CDR3 with reference TRBV2 and TRBJ2-3 gives the whole variable domain EPEVTQTPSHQVTQMGQEVILRCVPISNHLYFYWYRQILGQKVEFLVSFYNNEISEKSEIFDDQFSVERPDGSNFTLKIRSTKLEDSAMYFCASSGDSPDTQYFGPGTRLTVL.

V is TRBV2 and J is TRBJ2-2, with D maybe TRBD1 (5 bases). The germline V gene encodes CDR1 SNHLY and CDR2 FYNNEI. Trimming took off 4 bases at V and 5 bases at J, with 8 bases between the two ends. This CDR3 has 13 amino acids. CDR3 in amino acids: CASSAQGTGELFF. The CDR3, as DNA: TGTGCCAGCAGTGCGCAGGGAACCGGGGAGCTGTTTTTT.

The chain carries TRBV5-1 and TRBJ1-1; D possibly corresponds to TRBD1 (5 bases). V was trimmed by 3 bases and J by 6 bases, leaving 15 bases between them. The CDR3 extends over 14 amino acids. Germline CDR1 is SGHRS and CDR2 is YFSETQ. The CDR3 loop reads CASSSGGVGAEAFF. The CDR3 nucleotides are TGCGCCAGCAGCTCGGGGGGGGTCGGCGCTGAAGCTTTCTTT. Complete variable domain (other parts from reference TRBV5-1 and TRBJ1-1): KAGVTQTPRYLIKTRGQQVTLSCSPISGHRSVSWYQQTPGQGLQFLFEYFSETQRNKGNFPGRFSGRQFSNSRSEMNVSTLELGDSALYLCASSSGGVGAEAFFGQGTRLTVV.

This sequence joins TRBV7-6 and TRBJ2-1; 7 bases agree with TRBD2. CDR1 is SGHVS, CDR2 FNYEAQ, per germline. This CDR3 has 16 amino acids. After removal of 5 bases from V and 0 bases from J, the junction contained 7 bases not matched to a gene. The CDR3 sequence: CASSALGGSSYNEQFF. The CDR3 region has the DNA TGTGCCAGCAGCGCTCTGGGCGGGAGCTCCTACAATGAGCAGTTCTTC.

The chain recombines TRBV29-1 with TRBJ2-2, with 10 positions matching TRBD1. The CDR3 has 16 residues. The V gene's germline CDR1 is SQVTM and CDR2 ANQGSEA. With 6 bases clipped from V and 5 bases from J, the junction kept 12 bases outside the gene matches. Here the CDR3 DNA reads TGCAGCGTGGCCGGGACAGGGGCTTTTGGGACCGGGGAGCTGTTTTTT. Its protein is CSVAGTGAFGTGELFF.